This is a list of T cell receptor beta chains from one sample in a study of shared clonotypes between healthy human individuals. Data came from immunoSEQ multiplex PCR; TCRdb stores just in-frame clones and leaves some out. This sample has 550,000 to 800,000 clones, with about 74% found just once. What was sequenced was memory CD4+ T cells sorted from blood. These TCRs come from a woman aged 25 to 39 in good health. The CDR3 runs from the conserved cysteine through the conserved F or W. A D gene is named only where the DNA matches it firmly. Clone sizes are given selectively: once, few, many, or a class where the clone is expanded.

CDR3 DNA: TGTGCCAGCAGCTTGGGTCTAGCGGGAGGGCCACGCGAGCAGTACTTC
CDR3 protein: CASSLGLAGGPREQYF
D gene: TRBD2
V gene: TRBV5-4
clone size: -
J gene: TRBJ2-7

CDR3 DNA: TGTGCCAGCAGACCGGGACATTCCGCCGGGGAGCTGTTTTTT
CDR3 protein: CASRPGHSAGELFF
D gene: -
V gene: TRBV7-2
clone size: -
J gene: TRBJ2-2

CDR3 DNA: TGTGCCAGCAGCTTGCCTAAATCGACAGGGGTAGGCTACGAGCAGTACTTC
CDR3 protein: CASSLPKSTGVGYEQYF
D gene: TRBD1
V gene: TRBV5-4
clone size: -
J gene: TRBJ2-7

CDR3 DNA: TGCGCCAGCAGCTTGTGGTCTAGCGGAACAGATACGCAGTATTTT
CDR3 protein: CASSLWSSGTDTQYF
D gene: TRBD2
V gene: TRBV5-1
clone size: -
J gene: TRBJ2-3

CDR3 DNA: TGTGCCAGCAGTCCCTTGATCATGAACACTGAAGCTTTCTTT
CDR3 protein: CASSPLIMNTEAFF
D gene: -
V gene: TRBV27
clone size: -
J gene: TRBJ1-1

CDR3 DNA: TGTGCCAGCGGGAAGACAGGGGGCGGGGATGAGCAGTTCTTC
CDR3 protein: CASGKTGGGDEQFF
D gene: TRBD1
V gene: TRBV11-2
clone size: -
J gene: TRBJ2-1

CDR3 DNA: TGCGCCAGCAGCCAAAGGACCTCGGGGACAGATACGCAGTATTTT
CDR3 protein: CASSQRTSGTDTQYF
D gene: -
V gene: TRBV4-1
clone size: -
J gene: TRBJ2-3

CDR3 DNA: TGTGCCAGCAGCGCCCCCCCCCGGACAGTCCTTGGGGATGAGCAGTTCTTC
CDR3 protein: CASSAPPRTVLGDEQFF
D gene: -
V gene: TRBV9
clone size: few
J gene: TRBJ2-1

CDR3 DNA: TGCGCCAGGACCGCGTATAGCAATCAGCCCCAGCATTTT
CDR3 protein: CARTAYSNQPQHF
D gene: -
V gene: TRBV10-2
clone size: -
J gene: TRBJ1-5

CDR3 DNA: TGTGCCAGCAGCGTAACGGCAACCGAAAAACTGTTTTTT
CDR3 protein: CASSVTATEKLFF
D gene: -
V gene: TRBV7-9
clone size: once
J gene: TRBJ1-4

CDR3 DNA: TGTGCCAGCAGTTTAGACAGGGGCCACCTCGGCCGAATTGGGAGGTTTACAGATACGCAGTATTTT
CDR3 protein: CASSLDRGHLGRIGRFTDTQYF
D gene: TRBD1
V gene: TRBV2
clone size: -
J gene: TRBJ2-3

CDR3 DNA: TGTGCCAGCAGCTTGTTAGGGGGCTATCAGCCCCAGCATTTT
CDR3 protein: CASSLLGGYQPQHF
D gene: TRBD1
V gene: TRBV5-5
clone size: few
J gene: TRBJ1-5

CDR3 DNA: TGTGCCAGCAGCTTAGTTGGGGGCAGGTGGAGAAACACCATATATTTT
CDR3 protein: CASSLVGGRWRNTIYF
D gene: -
V gene: TRBV7-9
clone size: -
J gene: TRBJ1-3

CDR3 DNA: TGTGCCTGGACAAGAGGACTAGTCCCCGAGCAGTACTTC
CDR3 protein: CAWTRGLVPEQYF
D gene: TRBD2
V gene: TRBV30
clone size: -
J gene: TRBJ2-7

CDR3 DNA: TGTGCCATCAGTGCCCGGACAGGGGAAGATACGCAGTATTTT
CDR3 protein: CAISARTGEDTQYF
D gene: TRBD1
V gene: TRBV10-3
clone size: few
J gene: TRBJ2-3

CDR3 DNA: TGTGCCAGCAGGGTTAGCGGGTCGGATGCCTACGAGCAGTACTTC
CDR3 protein: CASRVSGSDAYEQYF
D gene: TRBD2
V gene: TRBV7-6
clone size: -
J gene: TRBJ2-7

CDR3 DNA: TGTGCCAGCAGCTACACAGGGATCGCCTACGAGCAGTACTTC
CDR3 protein: CASSYTGIAYEQYF
D gene: -
V gene: TRBV7-9
clone size: -
J gene: TRBJ2-7

CDR3 DNA: TGTGCCAGCAGGCAAAGAAGGGGTAAGTTCGGAAACACCATATATTTT
CDR3 protein: CASRQRRGKFGNTIYF
D gene: -
V gene: TRBV28
clone size: -
J gene: TRBJ1-3

CDR3 DNA: TGTGCCAGCAGCTTACACGGGGAGCTGTTTTTT
CDR3 protein: CASSLHGELFF
D gene: -
V gene: TRBV7-6
clone size: -
J gene: TRBJ2-2

CDR3 DNA: TGTGCCAGCAGCGGAGGCGGGACACAGGGATACGAGCAGTACTTC
CDR3 protein: CASSGGGTQGYEQYF
D gene: -
V gene: TRBV7-2
clone size: -
J gene: TRBJ2-7

CDR3 DNA: TGCGCCAGCAGCTTGGAAGGGGACACCTACACAGATACGCAGTATTTT
CDR3 protein: CASSLEGDTYTDTQYF
D gene: -
V gene: TRBV5-1
clone size: -
J gene: TRBJ2-3

CDR3 DNA: TGCGCCAGCAGCCACGGGACTAACCCTCGGGACACCGGGGAGCTGTTTTTT
CDR3 protein: CASSHGTNPRDTGELFF
D gene: TRBD2
V gene: TRBV4-1
clone size: -
J gene: TRBJ2-2

CDR3 DNA: TGTGCCAGCAGATACAGGGAGAGTCAGCCCCAGCATTTT
CDR3 protein: CASRYRESQPQHF
D gene: -
V gene: TRBV2
clone size: -
J gene: TRBJ1-5

CDR3 DNA: TGTGCCAGCAGTCTACTAGTGTTGGCAGATACGCAGTATTTT
CDR3 protein: CASSLLVLADTQYF
D gene: -
V gene: TRBV2
clone size: once
J gene: TRBJ2-3

CDR3 DNA: TGCGCCAGCAGCCAAGGATTTATACGGACTGAATATAGCTCCTACAATGAGCAGTTCTTC
CDR3 protein: CASSQGFIRTEYSSYNEQFF
D gene: -
V gene: TRBV4-1
clone size: -
J gene: TRBJ2-1

CDR3 DNA: TGTGCCAGCAGCTTACGGACAGGGCGGTTCTTC
CDR3 protein: CASSLRTGRFF
D gene: TRBD1
V gene: TRBV11-3
clone size: -
J gene: TRBJ2-1